This T cell receptor beta chain was documented in a study of beta chain features in type 1 diabetes. Study-level results: When Type 1 diabetes patients were examined, their TCRB CDR3s proved moderately but significantly shorter in all four CD4+ subsets.

The investigators reverse transcribed all of the isolated RNA, so they sequenced expressed TCRB transcripts. The method was immunoSEQ multiplex PCR; TCRdb's version includes in-frame clones alone and lacks a portion of them. This table has more than 550,000 clones, over 12% appearing once. The table lists this clone with a few counts. No antigen is known for it. With V trimmed by 0 bases and J by 1 base, 8 bases remained unmatched. Germline V CDR1 and CDR2: SGHNT, YYREEE (reference sequence). This CDR3 contains 17 residues. Via CD45RO/CCR7/CD25/CD127/CD95/CD27, cells of the CD4+ naive, central memory, regulatory and stem cell-like memory subsets were sorted.

The sequence was collected from a young man with type 1 diabetes. Sequenced input: naive CD4+ T cells from blood. The chain carries TRBV5-4 and TRBJ2-5; 8 bases are shared with TRBD2. CDR3 in amino acids: CASSLAPLAGIQETQYF. Written as DNA, the CDR3 is TGTGCCAGCAGCTTGGCACCCCTAGCGGGCATCCAAGAGACCCAGTACTTC.